The T cell receptor beta chain described here comes from a study of cytomegalovirus exposure and HLA in healthy donors. Study-level points and caveats: Earlier analysis found most TCR beta V segments productive about 87% or about 30% of the time.

PCR employed 60 Vbeta and 13 Jbeta primers. Assay used: immunoSEQ multiplex PCR; TCRdb lists only in-frame clones, some missing. The table has under 130,000 clones, 70% to 85% seen once; the top ten hold around 3%. The germline V gene encodes CDR1 MNHNS and CDR2 SASEGT. This CDR3 has 14 amino acids. Trimming stripped 6 bases from V and 1 base from J, with 9 bases between. As for this clone: Antigen: not known.

The receptor's source is a woman in her thirties or forties in good health and CMV-seronegative. The sample comprised PBMCs. This rearrangement joins TRBV6-1 to TRBJ2-2; no definite D call. CDR3: CASRGSWNTGELFF. The CDR3 DNA sequence: TGTGCCAGCAGGGGCAGTTGGAACACCGGGGAGCTGTTTTTT.